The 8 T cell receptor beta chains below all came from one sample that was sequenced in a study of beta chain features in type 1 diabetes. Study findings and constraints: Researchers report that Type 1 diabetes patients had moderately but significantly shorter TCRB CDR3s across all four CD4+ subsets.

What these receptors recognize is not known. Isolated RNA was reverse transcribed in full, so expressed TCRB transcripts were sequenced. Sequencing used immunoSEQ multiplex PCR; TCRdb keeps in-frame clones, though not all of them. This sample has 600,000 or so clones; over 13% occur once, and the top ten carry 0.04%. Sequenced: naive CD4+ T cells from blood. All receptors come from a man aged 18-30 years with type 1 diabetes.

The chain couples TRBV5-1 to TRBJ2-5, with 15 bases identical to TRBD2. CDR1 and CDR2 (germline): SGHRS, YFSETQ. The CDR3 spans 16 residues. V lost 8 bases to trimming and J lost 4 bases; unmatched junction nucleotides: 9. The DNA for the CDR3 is TGCGCCAGTATTCCGGGACTAGCGGGGGGAGGAGAGACCCAGTACTTC. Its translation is CASIPGLAGGGETQYF.

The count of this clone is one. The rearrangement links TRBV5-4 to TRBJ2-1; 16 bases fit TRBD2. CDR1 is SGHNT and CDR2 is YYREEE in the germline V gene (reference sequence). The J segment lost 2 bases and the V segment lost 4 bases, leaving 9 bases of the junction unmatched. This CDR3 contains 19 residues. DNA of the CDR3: TGTGCCAGCAGCGTGCCGGGGACTAGCGGGGGGGCCCCCTACAATGAGCAGTTCTTC. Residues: CASSVPGTSGGAPYNEQFF. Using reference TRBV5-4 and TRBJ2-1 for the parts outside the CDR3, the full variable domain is ETGVTQSPTHLIKTRGQQVTLRCSSQSGHNTVSWYQQALGQGPQFIFQYYREEENGRGNFPPRFSGLQFPNYSSELNVNALELDDSALYLCASSVPGTSGGAPYNEQFFGPGTRLTVL.

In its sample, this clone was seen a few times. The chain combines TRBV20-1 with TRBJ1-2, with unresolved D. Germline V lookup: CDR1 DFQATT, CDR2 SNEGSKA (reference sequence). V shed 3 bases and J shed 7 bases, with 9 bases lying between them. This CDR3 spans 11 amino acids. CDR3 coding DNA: TGCAGTGCTAGGTGGGAGGTTGGCTACACCTTC. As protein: CSARWEVGYTF.

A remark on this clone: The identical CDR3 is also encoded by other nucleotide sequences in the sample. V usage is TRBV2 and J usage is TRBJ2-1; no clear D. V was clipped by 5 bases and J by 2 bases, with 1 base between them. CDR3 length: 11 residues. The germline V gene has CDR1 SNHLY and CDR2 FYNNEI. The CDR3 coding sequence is TGTGCCAGCAGTCCCTACAATGAGCAGTTCTTC. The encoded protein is CASSPYNEQFF.

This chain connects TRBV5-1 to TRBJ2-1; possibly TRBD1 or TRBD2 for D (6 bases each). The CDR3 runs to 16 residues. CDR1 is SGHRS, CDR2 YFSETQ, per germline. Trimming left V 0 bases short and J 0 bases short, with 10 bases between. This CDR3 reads CASSLGLGGSYNEQFF. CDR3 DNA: TGCGCCAGCAGCTTGGGACTAGGGGGCTCCTACAATGAGCAGTTCTTC. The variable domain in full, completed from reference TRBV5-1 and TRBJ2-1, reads KAGVTQTPRYLIKTRGQQVTLSCSPISGHRSVSWYQQTPGQGLQFLFEYFSETQRNKGNFPGRFSGRQFSNSRSEMNVSTLELGDSALYLCASSLGLGGSYNEQFFGPGTRLTVL.

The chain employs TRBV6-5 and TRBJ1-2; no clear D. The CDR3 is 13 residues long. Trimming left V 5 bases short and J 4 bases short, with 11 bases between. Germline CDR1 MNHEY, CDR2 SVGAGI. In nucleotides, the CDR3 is TGTGCCAGCAGTCCTCCCGGATTCTATGGCTACACCTTC. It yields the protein CASSPPGFYGYTF.

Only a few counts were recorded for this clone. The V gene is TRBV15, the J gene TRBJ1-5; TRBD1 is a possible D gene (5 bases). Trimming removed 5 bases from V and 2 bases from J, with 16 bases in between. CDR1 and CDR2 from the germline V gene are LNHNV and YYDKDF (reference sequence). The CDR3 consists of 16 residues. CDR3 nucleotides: TGTGCCACCAGCCGATCAGGGCGAATGGGCAATCAGCCCCAGCATTTT. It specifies CATSRSGRMGNQPQHF.

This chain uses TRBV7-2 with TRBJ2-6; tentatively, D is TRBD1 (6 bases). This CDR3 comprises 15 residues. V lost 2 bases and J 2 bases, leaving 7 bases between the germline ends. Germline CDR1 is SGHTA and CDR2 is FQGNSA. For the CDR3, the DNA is TGTGCCAGCAGCTTAAAGGGGGCTGGGGCCAACGTCCTGACTTTC. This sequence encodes CASSLKGAGANVLTF.